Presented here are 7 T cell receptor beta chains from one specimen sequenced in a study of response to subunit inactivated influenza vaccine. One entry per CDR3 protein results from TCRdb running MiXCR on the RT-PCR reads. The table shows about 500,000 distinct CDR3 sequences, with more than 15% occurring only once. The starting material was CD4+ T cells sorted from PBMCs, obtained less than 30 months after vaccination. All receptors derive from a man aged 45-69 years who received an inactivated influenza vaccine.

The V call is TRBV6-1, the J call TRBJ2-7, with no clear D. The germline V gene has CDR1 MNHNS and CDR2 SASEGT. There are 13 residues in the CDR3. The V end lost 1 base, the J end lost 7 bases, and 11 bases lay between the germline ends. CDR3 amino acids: CASSEVRVGEQYF. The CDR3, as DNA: TGTGCCAGCAGTGAAGTACGGGTGGGGGAGCAGTACTTC.

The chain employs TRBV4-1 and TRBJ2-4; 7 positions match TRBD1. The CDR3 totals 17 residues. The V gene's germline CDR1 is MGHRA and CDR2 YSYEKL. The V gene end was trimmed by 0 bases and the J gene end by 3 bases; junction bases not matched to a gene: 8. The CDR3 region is CASSQDVTGASKNIQYF. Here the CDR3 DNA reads TGCGCCAGCAGCCAAGACGTTACAGGGGCGAGCAAAAACATTCAGTACTTC.

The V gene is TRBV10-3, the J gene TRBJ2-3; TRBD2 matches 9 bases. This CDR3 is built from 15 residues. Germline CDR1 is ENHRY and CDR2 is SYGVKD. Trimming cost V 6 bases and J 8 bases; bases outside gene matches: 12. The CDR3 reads CAISGGGGGAFTQYF. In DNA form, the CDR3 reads TGTGCCATCAGCGGTGGCGGCGGGGGGGCCTTTACGCAGTATTTT.

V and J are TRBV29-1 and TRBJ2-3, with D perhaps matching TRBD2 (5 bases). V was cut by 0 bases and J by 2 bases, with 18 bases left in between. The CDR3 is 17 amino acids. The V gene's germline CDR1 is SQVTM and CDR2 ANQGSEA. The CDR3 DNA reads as TGCAGCGTTGAAGAAAAGGAGGACGTATTTTTCACAGATACGCAGTATTTT. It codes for CSVEEKEDVFFTDTQYF.

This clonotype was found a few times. The CDR3: CASSRTGGPGNTIYF. CDR3 nucleotides: TGTGCCAGCAGCCGGACAGGGGGGCCTGGAAACACCATATATTTT. The rearrangement uses TRBV6-1 and TRBJ1-3; 10 positions match TRBD1. The CDR3 covers 15 residues. Germline V gives CDR1 MNHNS, CDR2 SASEGT. J gave up 2 bases and V 6 bases, and 4 bases lay outside the gene matches.

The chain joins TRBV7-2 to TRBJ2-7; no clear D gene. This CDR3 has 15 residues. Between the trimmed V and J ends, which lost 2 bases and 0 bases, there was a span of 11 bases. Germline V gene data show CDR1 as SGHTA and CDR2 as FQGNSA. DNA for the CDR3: TGTGCCAGCAGCTTACTGGGTAGTTTCTCCTACGAGCAGTACTTC. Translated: CASSLLGSFSYEQYF.

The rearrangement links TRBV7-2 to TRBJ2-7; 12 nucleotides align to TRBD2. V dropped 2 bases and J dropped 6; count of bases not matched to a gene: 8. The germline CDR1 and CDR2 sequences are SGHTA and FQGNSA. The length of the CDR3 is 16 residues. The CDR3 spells CASSLSFLAGGIEQYF. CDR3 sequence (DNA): TGTGCCAGCAGCTTATCATTCCTAGCGGGAGGGATCGAGCAGTACTTC.